Sequencing of this T cell receptor beta chain was carried out in a study of blood T cells in healthy people across ages. Broader study findings: Naive and antigen-experienced cells could not be conclusively compared, given unsorted PBMCs. Both higher diversity and more naive CD4+ cells marked long-lived donors when set against aged donors.

Samples each had at least 5.5 micrograms of total RNA extracted. In this sample, this clonotype turned up a few times. As yet, its antigen is unknown. PCR was performed a second time for about 7 to 11 cycles using a sample-barcoded 5' primer and a J-beta primer mix. TCRdb used MiXCR to reprocess the 5' RACE reads, holding one entry per CDR3 protein. The data hold roughly 680,000 distinct CDR3 sequences, with 21% observed a single time. CDR3 length: 14 residues. Germline V gene sequence: CDR1 DFQATT, CDR2 SNEGSKA (reference sequence). V gave up 4 bases and J gave up 5 bases; unmatched junction bases: 5.

This TCR was recovered from a man aged 65-85 years in good health. The J gene is TRBJ1-4, the V gene TRBV20-1; 9 bases align to TRBD1. The material sequenced was blood. The CDR3 DNA reads as TGCAGTGCTATGGCCGGGACAGGGAATGAAAAACTGTTTTTT. It yields the protein CSAMAGTGNEKLFF.